One and the same sample provided the 5 T cell receptor beta chains below, sequenced in a study of blood T cells in healthy people across ages. With a J-beta primer mix and a sample-barcoded 5' primer, a second PCR ran about 7 to 12 cycles. TCRdb processed the 5' RACE reads anew with MiXCR; each CDR3 protein has one entry. Of 650,000 to 950,000 distinct CDR3 sequences detected, under 45% appear once; the ten largest clones hold around 18%. Sample: blood. These TCRs come from a man in his sixties in good health.

This chain connects TRBV18 to TRBJ2-5, with D uncertain. The germline V and J ends were trimmed by 2 bases and 2 bases, with 6 bases remaining between them. Germline CDR1 is KGHSH and CDR2 is LQKENI. The CDR3 sequence is 13 residues long. The CDR3 nucleotides read TGTGCCAGCTCACCAAATTCTCAAGAGACCCAGTACTTC. Encoded protein: CASSPNSQETQYF.

This chain connects TRBV7-2 to TRBJ2-1; D is perhaps TRBD1 (6 bases). Germline loops: CDR1 SGHTA, CDR2 FQGNSA. The V end lost 2 bases, the J end lost 6 bases, and 14 bases lay between the germline ends. The CDR3 extends over 15 amino acids. The CDR3, as DNA: TGTGCCAGCAGCTTATCGGTGGGGGCGGTCAATGAGCAGTTCTTC. It yields the protein CASSLSVGAVNEQFF.

The CDR3 bases are TGTGCCAGCAGGTTGGGCAGTACCTACAATGAGCAGTTCTTC. This sequence encodes CASRLGSTYNEQFF. This chain connects TRBV2 to TRBJ2-1; D is ambiguous. This CDR3 spans 14 amino acids. Germline loops: CDR1 SNHLY, CDR2 FYNNEI. The ends were cut back, 6 bases at V and 2 bases at J, with 11 bases in the middle.

There are a few counts of this clonotype. This chain connects TRBV15 to TRBJ2-1, with TRBD2 matching over 8 bases. The trim removed 1 base at V and 4 bases at J, leaving 6 bases unmatched. Germline loops: CDR1 LNHNV, CDR2 YYDKDF (reference sequence). This CDR3 has 16 residues. CDR3 sequence (DNA): TGTGCCACCAGCAGAGGTTTTAGCGGGGCTTACAATGAGCAGTTCTTC. This gives the protein CATSRGFSGAYNEQFF.

The chain has TRBV29-1 and TRBJ2-7; D not certain. Trimming cost V 4 bases and J 1 base, with 11 bases left between them. The germline V gene encodes CDR1 SQVTM and CDR2 ANQGSEA. CDR3 length equals 13 residues. The CDR3 loop reads CSVVAADSYEQYF. The CDR3 coding sequence is TGCAGCGTTGTGGCGGCGGATTCCTACGAGCAGTACTTC.